This paragraph covers one TCR beta chain sequence. Its antigen remains unidentified. The CDR3 runs to 14 residues. V lost 3 bases and J 1 base, leaving 9 bases between the germline ends. Germline values: CDR1 SGHAT, CDR2 FQNNGV. This record comes from a study of Ad26.COV2.S vaccination and SARS-CoV-2 variants. Study-wide context: Administration of Ad26.COV2.S was intramuscular, either once or twice 56 days apart. Study-level findings and limits: Vaccinated individuals (as opposed to placebo recipients) had higher spike-specific TCR breadth.

Indicated treatment: some 19 received Ad26.COV2.S at low or high dose, single or two shots; 5 received placebo; per-sample allocation not given. The samples were gathered on day 63 after the first injection of vaccine or placebo. Using immunoSEQ multiplex PCR, the repertoire was profiled, and TCRdb retains in-frame clones only, with some absent. The sample lists some 640,000 clones; 80% to 90% were seen once. J is TRBJ1-2 and V is TRBV11-2, with D unresolved. The sample here was peripheral blood, taken in a trial of Ad26.COV2.S vaccine versus placebo. The source is a person aged 18-65 years who received the Ad26.COV2.S COVID-19 vaccine or a placebo. CDR3 in amino acids: CASSLDRYNYGYTF. In nucleotides, the CDR3 is TGTGCCAGCAGCTTGGACCGATATAACTATGGCTACACCTTC.